This TCR beta chain was observed in a study of T cell responses to AZD1222 COVID-19 vaccine. Study in general: Pooling of second doses given at about 4 or about 12 weeks was done. Study-level results: Spike-specific TCRs gained breadth and depth after people received two AZD1222 doses.

The CDR3 totals 15 residues. Germline CDR1 is MDHEN and CDR2 is SYDVKM. J was trimmed by 1 base and V by 5 bases; bases with no gene match: 6. This table comes from immunoSEQ multiplex PCR, and its TCRdb copy is limited to in-frame clones, with some not included. The table records about 150,000 clones, roughly nine tenths of them present only once. As regards this clone: As yet, its antigen is unknown.

This sequence originates from an adult in good health. The sample consisted of peripheral blood, taken on day 0 of AZD1222 vaccination. V usage is TRBV28 and J usage is TRBJ1-1, with 8 bases fitting TRBD1. The CDR3 sequence: CASSRTGKGNTEAFF. The CDR3 bases are TGTGCCAGCAGTCGGACAGGGAAGGGGAACACTGAAGCTTTCTTT.